Given below is one T cell receptor (beta chain) in context. CDR1 is SNHLY, CDR2 FYNNEI, per germline. The CDR3 extends over 12 amino acids. Trimming took off 4 bases at V and 3 bases at J, with 7 bases between the two ends. The table came from immunoSEQ multiplex PCR; TCRdb's copy has only in-frame clones and leaves some out. The sample has approximately 1.1 million clones; approximately 80% are singletons. The sample comes from a study of shared clonotypes between healthy human individuals. Sample: memory CD4+ T cells from PBMCs. Subset specified: CD45RA-negative fraction. The source is a young man in good health. Some clones in this sample may be carry-over from other donors' samples. The chain is built from TRBV2 and TRBJ2-7; D gene ambiguous. The CDR3 reads CASSGSDYEQYF. Written as DNA, the CDR3 is TGTGCCAGCAGTGGTTCTGACTACGAGCAGTACTTC.